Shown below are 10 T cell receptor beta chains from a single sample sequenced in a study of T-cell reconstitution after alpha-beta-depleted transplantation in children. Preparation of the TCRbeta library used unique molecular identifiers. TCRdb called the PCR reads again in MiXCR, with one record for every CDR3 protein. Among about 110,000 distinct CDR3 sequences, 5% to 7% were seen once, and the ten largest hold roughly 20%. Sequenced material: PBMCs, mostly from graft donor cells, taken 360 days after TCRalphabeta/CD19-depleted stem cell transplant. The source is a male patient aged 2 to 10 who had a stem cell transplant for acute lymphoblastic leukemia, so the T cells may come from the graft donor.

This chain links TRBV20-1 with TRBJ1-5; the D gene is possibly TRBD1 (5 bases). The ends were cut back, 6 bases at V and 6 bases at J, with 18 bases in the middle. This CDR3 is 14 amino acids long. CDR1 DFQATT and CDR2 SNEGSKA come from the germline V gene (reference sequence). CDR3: CSAPTTSGFQPQHF. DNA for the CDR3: TGCAGTGCGCCGACTACGTCAGGGTTTCAGCCCCAGCATTTT.

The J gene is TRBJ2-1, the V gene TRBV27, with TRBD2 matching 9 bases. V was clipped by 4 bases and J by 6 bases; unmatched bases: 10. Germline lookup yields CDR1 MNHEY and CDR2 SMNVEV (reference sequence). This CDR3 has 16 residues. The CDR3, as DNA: TGTGCCAGCAGTTCCTGGGGGACTAGCAGGGGCAATGAGCAGTTCTTC. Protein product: CASSSWGTSRGNEQFF.

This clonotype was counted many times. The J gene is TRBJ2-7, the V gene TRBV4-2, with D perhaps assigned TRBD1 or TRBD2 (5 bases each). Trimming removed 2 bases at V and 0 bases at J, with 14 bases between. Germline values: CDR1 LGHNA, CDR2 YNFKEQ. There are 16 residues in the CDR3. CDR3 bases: TGTGCCAGCAGCCAAAGGCCGGGACGGAGCTCCTACGAGCAGTACTTC. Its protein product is CASSQRPGRSSYEQYF.

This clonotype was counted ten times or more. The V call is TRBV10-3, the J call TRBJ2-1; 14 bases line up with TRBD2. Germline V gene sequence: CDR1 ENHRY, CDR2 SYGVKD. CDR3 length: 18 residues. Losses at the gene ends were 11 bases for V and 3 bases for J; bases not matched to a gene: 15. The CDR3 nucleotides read TGTGCCTCAGGGGGGGATGGGACTAGCGGGAGATACTACAATGAGCAGTTCTTC. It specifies CASGGDGTSGRYYNEQFF.

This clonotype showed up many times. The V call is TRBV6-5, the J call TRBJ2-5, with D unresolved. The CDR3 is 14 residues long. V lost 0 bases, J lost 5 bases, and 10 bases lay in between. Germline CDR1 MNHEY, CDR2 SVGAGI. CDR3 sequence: CASSYSGPLETQYF. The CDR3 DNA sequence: TGTGCCAGCAGTTACTCCGGGCCGCTCGAGACCCAGTACTTC.

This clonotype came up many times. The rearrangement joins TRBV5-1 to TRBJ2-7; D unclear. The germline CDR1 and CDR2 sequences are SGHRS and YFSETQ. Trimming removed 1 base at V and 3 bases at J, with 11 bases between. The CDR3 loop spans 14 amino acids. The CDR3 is CASSLNRYFYEQYF. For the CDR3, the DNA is TGCGCCAGCAGCTTGAACCGTTACTTCTACGAGCAGTACTTC.

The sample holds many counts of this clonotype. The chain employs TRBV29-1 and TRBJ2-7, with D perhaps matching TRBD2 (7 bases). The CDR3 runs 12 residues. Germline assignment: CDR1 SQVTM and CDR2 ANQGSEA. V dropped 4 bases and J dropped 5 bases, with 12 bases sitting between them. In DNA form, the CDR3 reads TGCAGCGTTGCTTGGGGGGGCCACGAGCAGTACTTC. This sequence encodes CSVAWGGHEQYF.

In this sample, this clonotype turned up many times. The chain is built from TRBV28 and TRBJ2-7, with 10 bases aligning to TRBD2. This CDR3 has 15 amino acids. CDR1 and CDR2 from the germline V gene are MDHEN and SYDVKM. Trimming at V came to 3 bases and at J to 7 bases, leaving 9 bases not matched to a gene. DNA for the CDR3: TGTGCCAGCAGTTTGCCCTTAGCGGGAGGACGGGAGCAGTACTTC. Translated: CASSLPLAGGREQYF.

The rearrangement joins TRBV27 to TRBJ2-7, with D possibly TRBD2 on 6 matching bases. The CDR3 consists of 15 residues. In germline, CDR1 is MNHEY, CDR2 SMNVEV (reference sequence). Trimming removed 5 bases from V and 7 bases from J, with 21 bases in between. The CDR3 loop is CASSPGPRPGDEQYF. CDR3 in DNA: TGTGCCAGCAGTCCTGGCCCCAGGCCGGGGGATGAGCAGTACTTC.

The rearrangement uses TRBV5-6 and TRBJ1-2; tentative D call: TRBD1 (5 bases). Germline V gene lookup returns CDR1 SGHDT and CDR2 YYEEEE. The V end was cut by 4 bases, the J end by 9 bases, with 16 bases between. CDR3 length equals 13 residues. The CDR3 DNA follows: TGTGCCAGCAGCCCACAGGCGTCCCGGCGCTACACCTTC. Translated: CASSPQASRRYTF.